The rows below give T cell receptor beta chains drawn from one sample of a study of siplizumab effects on memory and regulatory T cells. Here immunoSEQ multiplex PCR was the method, and the copy in TCRdb shows in-frame clones only, minus some. The table has just over 50,000 clones, less than 98% seen once; the top ten hold around 0.6%. Sequencing used naive CD4+ T cells sorted from blood. These receptors were collected from a human donor in good health. Both conserved end residues are part of each CDR3. D genes are given only for firm matches. Clone size is not always given. Where it is, it says once, few, many or a class for expanded clones.

- | TRBJ2-2 | TRBD2 | TRBV11-3 | CASSDQTSAGELFF | TGTGCCAGCAGCGACCAGACTAGCGCCGGGGAGCTGTTTTTT
- | TRBJ1-4 | TRBD1 | TRBV27 | CASRPWDSNEKLFF | TGTGCCAGTCGACCGTGGGACAGTAATGAAAAACTGTTTTTT
- | TRBJ1-2 | - | TRBV2 | CASRPTGRNYGYTF | TGTGCCAGCAGACCAACGGGGCGAAACTATGGCTACACCTTC
- | TRBJ2-1 | - | TRBV20-1 | CSARTANEQFF | TGCAGTGCTCGGACAGCTAATGAGCAGTTCTTC
- | TRBJ2-2 | - | TRBV14 | CASRLIGGTGELFF | TGTGCCAGCAGACTAATTGGAGGGACCGGGGAGCTGTTTTTT
- | TRBJ2-7 | TRBD2 | TRBV18 | CASSPPGLAGGSYEQYF | TGTGCCAGCTCACCACCGGGACTAGCGGGAGGATCCTACGAGCAGTACTTC
- | TRBJ2-2 | TRBD1 | TRBV6-6 | CASSYGTENTGELFF | TGTGCCAGCAGTTACGGGACAGAGAACACCGGGGAGCTGTTTTTT
once | TRBJ2-7 | - | TRBV6-5 | CASKPSVRGEQYF | TGTGCCAGCAAACCTAGCGTGAGGGGGGAGCAGTACTTC
once | TRBJ1-1 | TRBD1 | TRBV7-4 | CASSLARDREAFF | TGTGCCAGCAGCTTAGCTCGGGACAGGGAAGCTTTCTTT
- | TRBJ1-1 | - | TRBV6-1 | CASTEPTYAFF | TGTGCCAGCACCGAGCCCACCTATGCTTTCTTT
- | TRBJ1-1 | - | TRBV7-3 | CASKQPNTEAFF | TGTGCCAGCAAACAGCCGAACACTGAAGCTTTCTTT
- | TRBJ2-3 | TRBD2 | TRBV27 | CASSFRREAPDTQYF | TGTGCCAGCAGTTTCCGGCGGGAGGCCCCGGATACGCAGTATTTT
- | TRBJ2-3 | TRBD2 | TRBV12-5 | CASGLSRTSPKQDTQYF | TGTGCTAGTGGTTTGTCCCGGACTAGCCCAAAGCAAGATACGCAGTATTTT
- | TRBJ1-5 | - | TRBV6-1 | CASSEARGRISNQPQHF | TGTGCCAGCAGTGAAGCGCGGGGGCGGATTAGCAATCAGCCCCAGCATTTT
- | TRBJ2-3 | - | TRBV18 | CASSPPTPPDTQYF | TGTGCCAGCTCACCACCGACTCCGCCAGATACGCAGTATTTT
- | TRBJ2-5 | TRBD2 | TRBV6-1 | CASSEWRLAGRETQYF | TGTGCCAGCAGTGAATGGAGACTAGCGGGACGGGAGACCCAGTACTTC
few | TRBJ2-2 | - | TRBV11-3 | CASSLGGTGELFF | TGTGCCAGCAGCCTAGGGGGCACCGGGGAGCTGTTTTTT
- | TRBJ2-2 | - | TRBV11-3 | CASSLGQANTGELFF | TGTGCCAGCAGCTTAGGCCAGGCGAACACCGGGGAGCTGTTTTTT
- | TRBJ1-1 | - | TRBV25-1 | CASIRLTEAFF | TGTGCCAGCATTAGGCTCACTGAAGCTTTCTTT
- | TRBJ2-7 | TRBD2 | TRBV4-3 | CASSQDLAGGAYEQYF | TGCGCCAGCAGCCAAGATCTAGCGGGAGGAGCCTACGAGCAGTACTTC
- | TRBJ1-3 | - | TRBV21-1 | CASSKGGGARGNTIYF | TGTGCCAGCAGCAAAGGGGGGGGCGCAAGAGGAAACACCATATATTTT
- | TRBJ2-4 | - | TRBV29-1 | CSVEGSGRGPYF | TGCAGCGTTGAAGGTAGCGGAAGGGGCCCGTACTTC
- | TRBJ2-5 | TRBD1 | TRBV29-1 | CSVERQGASETQYF | TGCAGCGTTGAACGACAGGGGGCATCGGAGACCCAGTACTTC
- | TRBJ1-3 | - | TRBV11-3 | CASSLDFPGNTIYF | TGTGCCAGCAGCTTAGATTTCCCAGGAAACACCATATATTTT
- | TRBJ1-3 | TRBD1 | TRBV4-2 | CASRGQLSGNTIYF | TGTGCCAGCAGGGGACAGCTCTCTGGAAACACCATATATTTT
- | TRBJ1-3 | - | TRBV6-1 | CASTPGQGNTIYF | TGTGCCAGCACCCCGGGACAAGGAAACACCATATATTTT
- | TRBJ2-7 | - | TRBV5-1 | CASSSFVGGVGIYEQYF | TGCGCCAGCAGTAGTTTTGTAGGGGGAGTTGGGATCTACGAGCAGTACTTC
once | TRBJ1-3 | TRBD1 | TRBV5-1 | CASSRDRVGNTIYF | TGCGCCAGCAGCAGAGACAGGGTTGGAAACACCATATATTTT
- | TRBJ2-6 | - | TRBV30 | CAWSVSRGANVLTF | TGTGCCTGGAGTGTAAGTAGGGGGGCCAACGTCCTGACTTTC
- | TRBJ2-1 | - | TRBV18 | CASSPRENEQFF | TGTGCCAGCTCACCTCGGGAGAATGAGCAGTTCTTC
- | TRBJ1-2 | TRBD1 | TRBV7-3 | CASSPGQGYGYTF | TGTGCCAGCAGCCCCGGACAGGGATATGGCTACACCTTC
- | TRBJ1-2 | - | TRBV27 | CASSPYPGVSNYGYTF | TGTGCCAGCAGTCCTTATCCGGGCGTATCTAACTATGGCTACACCTTC
once | TRBJ1-5 | TRBD1 | TRBV19 | CASTMTGAAQSPQHF | TGTGCCAGTACCATGACAGGGGCGGCCCAATCGCCCCAGCATTTT
- | TRBJ2-1 | - | TRBV6-5 | CASSSDSSSYNEQFF | TGTGCCAGCAGTTCGGACTCGAGCTCCTACAATGAGCAGTTCTTC
- | TRBJ1-1 | TRBD1 | TRBV7-2 | CASSSRTGWDTEAFF | TGTGCCAGCAGCTCAAGGACAGGGTGGGACACTGAAGCTTTCTTT
- | TRBJ2-5 | - | TRBV2 | CASSVASRTGAQYF | TGTGCCAGCAGTGTCGCTAGCAGGACTGGGGCCCAGTACTTC
- | TRBJ1-4 | TRBD1 | TRBV6-5 | CASSPGQSNEKLFF | TGTGCCAGCAGTCCGGGACAGAGTAATGAAAAACTGTTTTTT
- | TRBJ2-1 | TRBD2 | TRBV2 | CASSYSPTSPGPSSYNEQFF | TGTGCCAGCAGTTACAGCCCGACTAGCCCTGGGCCCAGCTCCTACAATGAGCAGTTCTTC
- | TRBJ2-1 | - | TRBV9 | CASSADWVMGTSIFNSSQQFF | TGTGCCAGCAGCGCCGACTGGGTAATGGGAACTAGCATCTTCAACAGTTCTCAACAGTTCTTC
- | TRBJ1-2 | TRBD1 | TRBV5-1 | CASSRDRVYGYTF | TGCGCCAGCAGCCGAGACAGGGTCTATGGCTACACCTTC
- | TRBJ2-1 | TRBD1 | TRBV9 | CASSEGQGVGNEQFF | TGTGCCAGCAGCGAGGGACAGGGGGTAGGAAATGAGCAGTTCTTC
- | TRBJ1-1 | - | TRBV4-1 | CASSQEGPTSEAFF | TGCGCCAGCAGCCAAGAAGGTCCCACAAGTGAAGCTTTCTTT
- | TRBJ1-5 | TRBD1 | TRBV6-5 | CASRSDRSNQPQHF | TGTGCCAGCAGATCGGACAGGAGCAATCAGCCCCAGCATTTT
- | TRBJ2-5 | TRBD2 | TRBV7-9 | CASSLYKRELRETQYF | TGTGCCAGCAGCTTATATAAGCGGGAGCTTAGAGAGACCCAGTACTTC
- | TRBJ1-5 | - | TRBV6-1 | CASRTGLQPQHF | TGTGCCAGCAGAACAGGGCTTCAGCCCCAGCATTTT
- | TRBJ2-1 | TRBD2 | TRBV5-1 | CASGPGLAGDYEQFF | TGCGCCAGCGGTCCGGGACTAGCGGGAGACTATGAGCAGTTCTTC
- | TRBJ2-7 | TRBD2 | TRBV5-1 | CASSLRTSGSNEQYF | TGCGCCAGCAGCTTGCGGACTAGCGGGAGCAACGAGCAGTACTTC
- | TRBJ2-2 | - | TRBV5-4 | CASSLPSTGELFF | TGTGCCAGCAGCTTGCCATCGACCGGGGAGCTGTTTTTT
- | TRBJ2-5 | - | TRBV15 | CATSRPTGRAQYF | TGTGCCACCAGCAGACCTACAGGGAGGGCCCAGTACTTC
- | TRBJ2-3 | - | TRBV7-3 | CASSLTRADTQYF | TGTGCCAGCAGCTTAACCAGGGCGGATACGCAGTATTTT
- | TRBJ1-1 | - | TRBV5-1 | CASSPRGWDTEAFF | TGCGCCAGCAGCCCAAGAGGCTGGGACACTGAAGCTTTCTTT
- | TRBJ2-7 | TRBD1 | TRBV19 | CASSTDRGLYEQYF | TGTGCCAGTAGTACCGACAGGGGCCTCTACGAGCAGTACTTC
- | TRBJ2-7 | TRBD1 | TRBV7-2 | CASSLERGQSYEQYF | TGTGCCAGCAGCTTAGAACGGGGACAGAGTTACGAGCAGTACTTC
- | TRBJ2-2 | - | TRBV6-5 | CASRVGRELFF | TGTGCCAGCCGCGTTGGACGGGAGCTGTTTTTT
- | TRBJ2-3 | - | TRBV9 | CASSVPGGNTQYF | TGTGCCAGCAGCGTCCCCGGAGGGAATACGCAGTATTTT
once | TRBJ2-7 | - | TRBV6-5 | CASSYRDTTYEQYF | TGTGCCAGCAGTTATAGGGACACTACCTACGAGCAGTACTTC
- | TRBJ2-2 | - | TRBV9 | CASRRTQGELFF | TGTGCCAGCAGACGAACCCAGGGGGAGCTGTTTTTT
- | TRBJ2-1 | - | TRBV4-1 | CASSRSGATGGDEQFF | TGCGCCAGCAGCCGCTCAGGGGCCACCGGTGGGGATGAGCAGTTCTTC
few | TRBJ2-7 | TRBD1 | TRBV9 | CASTLGDRAYEQYF | TGTGCCAGCACCTTAGGGGACAGAGCCTACGAGCAGTACTTC
- | TRBJ1-5 | - | TRBV28 | CASSLGLGSNQPQHF | TGTGCCAGCAGTTTAGGTCTGGGTAGCAATCAGCCCCAGCATTTT